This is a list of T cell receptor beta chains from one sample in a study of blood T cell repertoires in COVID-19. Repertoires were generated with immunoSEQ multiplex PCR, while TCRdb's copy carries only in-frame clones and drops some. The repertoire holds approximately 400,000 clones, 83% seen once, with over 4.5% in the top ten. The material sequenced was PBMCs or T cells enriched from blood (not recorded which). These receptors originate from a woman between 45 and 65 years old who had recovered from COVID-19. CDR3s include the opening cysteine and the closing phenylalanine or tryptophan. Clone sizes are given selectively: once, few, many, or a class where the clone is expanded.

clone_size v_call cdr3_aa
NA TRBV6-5 CASSKGAGELFF
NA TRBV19 CASRPETGMNTEAFF
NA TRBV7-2 CASSLDRAGYNEQFF
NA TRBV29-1 CSVGWGGNTEAFF
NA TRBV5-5 CASSQGIEQFF
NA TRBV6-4 CASSDSNRGEQYF
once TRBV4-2 CASSQWGQGADTQYF
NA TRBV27 CASSPGTNRDSPLHF
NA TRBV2 CASSAGQSLAAFF
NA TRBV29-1 CSGPRDRGLYTGELFF
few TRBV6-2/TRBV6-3 CASSYSPWRGSYGYTF
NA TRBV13 CASIPSTSGSGRPDTQYF
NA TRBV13 CASRRGQYTEAFF
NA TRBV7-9 CASKISGGNEETQYF
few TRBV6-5 CASKDRVGYTF
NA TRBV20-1 CSASWLPLNTEAFF
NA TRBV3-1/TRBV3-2 CASSQSRGLHGYTF
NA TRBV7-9 CASSLALRAGVGYTF
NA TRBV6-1 CASSEARLAGTDTQYF
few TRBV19 CASSVITGSKDGYTF
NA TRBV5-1 CASRSDSADTQYF
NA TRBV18 CASSPLTGTSGNTIYF
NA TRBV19 CASSNTGIFSGNTIYF
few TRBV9 CASSVLISGQGGSGANVLTF
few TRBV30 CAWTGTYGYTF
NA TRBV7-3 CASSFTGLAVYNEQFF
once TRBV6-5 CASRRAWEGSYEQYF
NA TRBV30 CAWRIGSGGYGYTF
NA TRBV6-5 CASIGQGAGVGELFF
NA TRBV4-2 CASSQGRSNTEAFF
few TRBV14 CASSRWGHRLTGELFF
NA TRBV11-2 CASSLARKETQYF
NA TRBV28 CASSFGTGGNEQFF
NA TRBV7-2 CASSLVSGFNEKLFF
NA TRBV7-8 CASSSLQGASTEAFF
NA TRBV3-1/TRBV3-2 CASSQKIGGPETQYF
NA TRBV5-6 CASSLAGKELTNTGELFF
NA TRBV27 CASSFVSNQPQHF
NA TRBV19 CASSIGTGDQPQHF
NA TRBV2 CASSESGGTQYF
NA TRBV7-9 CASSPVSDYEQYF
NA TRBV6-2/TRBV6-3 CASSYRYLAGDSTDTQYF
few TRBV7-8 CASSAQGGANYGYTF
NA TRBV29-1 CSDASPGLPNYGYTF
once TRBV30 CAWSVPWGSGGKYTGELFF
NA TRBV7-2 CASSSQSNQPQHF
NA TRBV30 CAWSRSFLYGYTF
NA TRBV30 CAWRTGGLNGGYTF
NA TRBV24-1 CATSEGNYGYTF
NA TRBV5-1 CASRTSGDSGNTIYF
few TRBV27 CASSLAGVNEAFF
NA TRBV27 CASSLGQGGLGGYTF